Following are 13 T cell receptor beta chains from one sample sequenced in a study of T cell changes during pregnancy in multiple sclerosis. Method: immunoSEQ multiplex PCR; TCRdb's copy keeps in-frame clones and lacks some. In the table there are about 100,000 clones, about 91% of which are singletons. The sequencing used peripheral blood, collected in the second trimester of pregnancy. These receptor sequences come from a female donor with multiple sclerosis, enrolled in a pregnancy study.

The chain couples TRBV7-9 to TRBJ2-5; 9 bases map to TRBD2. J lost 5 bases, V lost 5 bases, and 9 bases had no gene match. This CDR3 spans 15 amino acids. The germline gives CDR1 SEHNR, CDR2 FQNEAQ (reference sequence). CDR3 DNA: TGTGCCAGCAGCGCAAGCGGGAGGCTCAGGGAGACCCAGTACTTC. This gives the protein CASSASGRLRETQYF.

V gene TRBV5-1 combines with J gene TRBJ1-1; a possible D gene is TRBD1 (6 bases). The CDR3 has 15 residues. Germline CDR1 SGHRS, CDR2 YFSETQ. V shed 4 bases and J shed 1 base, with 14 bases lying between them. In DNA form, the CDR3 reads TGCGCCAGCAGCCGGGGGGGGCTACAGAACACTGAAGCTTTCTTT. Protein sequence: CASSRGGLQNTEAFF.

This chain uses TRBV27 with TRBJ2-3, with a weak D call TRBD1 (7 bases). This CDR3 is built from 14 residues. V gave up 8 bases and J gave up 2 bases, with 14 bases separating them. Germline V gene lookup returns CDR1 MNHEY and CDR2 SMNVEV (reference sequence). DNA of the CDR3: TGTGCCAGCCAGGGGGGAGAGGACACAGATACGCAGTATTTT. The encoded protein is CASQGGEDTDTQYF.

The chain is built from TRBV29-1 and TRBJ2-5, with no clear D. V shed 4 bases and J shed 2 bases, with 11 bases lying between them. The germline V gene encodes CDR1 SQVTM and CDR2 ANQGSEA. The CDR3 runs 13 residues. CDR3: CSVGVTRQETQYF. The CDR3 bases are TGCAGCGTTGGAGTAACCCGACAAGAGACCCAGTACTTC.

This chain joins TRBV7-6 and TRBJ1-5; D is possibly TRBD1 (6 bases). CDR1 SGHVS and CDR2 FNYEAQ come from the germline V gene. The CDR3 runs to 15 residues. Trimming took 5 bases from V and 7 from J, leaving 18 bases between them. CDR3 sequence reads: CASSPGQGGVQPQHF. CDR3 bases: TGTGCCAGCAGCCCCGGCCAAGGGGGGGTCCAGCCCCAGCATTTT.

V gene TRBV27 combines with J gene TRBJ2-2; D may be TRBD1 (6 bases). V was trimmed by 6 bases and J by 4 bases, leaving 24 bases between them. The CDR3 covers 18 residues. Germline assignment: CDR1 MNHEY and CDR2 SMNVEV (reference sequence). The CDR3 region has the DNA TGTGCCAGCAGCCTCCCCCGGCGGACAGCGAACAGCACCGGGGAGCTGTTTTTT. Translated, it gives CASSLPRRTANSTGELFF.

J is TRBJ2-3 and V is TRBV11-2; 13 bases line up with TRBD2. V lost 4 bases, J lost 2 bases, and 3 bases stayed unmatched. The germline gives CDR1 SGHAT, CDR2 FQNNGV. This CDR3 is built from 16 residues. This CDR3 reads CASSSGLAGVTDTQYF. Written as DNA, the CDR3 is TGTGCCAGCAGCTCCGGACTAGCGGGAGTCACAGATACGCAGTATTTT.

This sequence joins TRBV18 and TRBJ2-1, with 12 bases identical to TRBD2. The CDR3 is made up of 17 amino acids. The junction had 2 bases not matched to a gene; V was cut back by 0 bases and J by 2 bases. The germline V gene encodes CDR1 KGHSH and CDR2 LQKENI. Here the CDR3 DNA reads TGTGCCAGCTCACCACCACGGACTAGCGGGACCTACAATGAGCAGTTCTTC. Its protein is CASSPPRTSGTYNEQFF.

This clone was seen more than once but under ten times. The J gene is TRBJ1-2, the V gene TRBV27; D is possibly TRBD1 (6 bases). The CDR3 totals 14 residues. CDR1 MNHEY and CDR2 SMNVEV come from the germline V gene (reference sequence). Trimming took off 6 bases at V and 5 bases at J, with 16 bases between the two ends. Here the CDR3 reads CASSPNDRMYGYTF. For the CDR3, the DNA is TGTGCCAGCAGCCCGAATGACAGGATGTATGGCTACACCTTC.

This clone was observed a few times. The genes are TRBV7-9 and TRBJ1-1; D gene uncertain. Trimming took 5 bases from V and 6 from J, leaving 16 bases between them. Germline assignment: CDR1 SEHNR and CDR2 FQNEAQ (reference sequence). The CDR3 is 14 residues long. The CDR3 reads CASSPQVTLAEAFF. The DNA for the CDR3 is TGTGCCAGCAGCCCCCAGGTGACGCTGGCTGAAGCTTTCTTT.

This chain connects TRBV30 to TRBJ2-2; 8 bases line up with TRBD1. V shed 5 bases and J 1 base; nucleotides not matched to a gene: 3. CDR3 length equals 14 residues. The germline V gene has CDR1 GTSNPN and CDR2 SVGIG (reference sequence). This CDR3 is CAWGGTGNTGELFF. The CDR3 nucleotides are TGTGCCTGGGGTGGGACAGGGAACACCGGGGAGCTGTTTTTT.

This clone came up many times. The chain combines TRBV27 with TRBJ1-2; the D is unclear. V was trimmed by 3 bases and J by 4 bases, leaving 9 bases between them. The CDR3 runs 13 residues. Looked up from germline, CDR1 is MNHEY and CDR2 is SMNVEV (reference sequence). The CDR3 reads CASSFTALYGYTF. CDR3 nucleotide sequence: TGTGCCAGCAGTTTTACAGCTCTCTATGGCTACACCTTC.

This chain uses TRBV28 with TRBJ2-7; TRBD1 is a possible D gene (6 bases). Trimming cost V 7 bases and J 4 bases, with 23 bases left between them. The CDR3 totals 16 residues. Looked up from germline, CDR1 is MDHEN and CDR2 is SYDVKM. The CDR3 protein is CASNVQGLWGSYEQYF. CDR3 sequence (DNA): TGTGCCAGCAATGTACAGGGCCTATGGGGCTCGTACGAGCAGTACTTC. The variable domain in full, completed from reference TRBV28 and TRBJ2-7, reads DVKVTQSSRYLVKRTGEKVFLECVQDMDHENMFWYRQDPGLGLRLIYFSYDVKMKEKGDIPEGYSVSREKKERFSLILESASTNQTSMYLCASNVQGLWGSYEQYFGPGTRLTVT.